The entry below describes one T cell receptor beta chain. The antigen is undetermined. With V trimmed by 0 bases and J by 0 bases, 8 bases remained unmatched. Germline V gene sequence: CDR1 MGHRA, CDR2 YSYEKL. This CDR3 is built from 18 residues. This specimen comes from a study of beta chain features in type 1 diabetes. Background on the study: Across every sample, 85 million to 120 million sorted cells were examined in total.

Whole-study results and caveats: In all four CD4+ subsets, TCRB CDR3 length was significantly, moderately reduced in type 1 diabetes.

Reverse transcribing all isolated RNA meant expressed TCRB transcripts were sequenced. Naive, central memory and regulatory T cell samples produced a mean of roughly 3.9 million reads. TCRdb keeps only in-frame clones here, not all; method: immunoSEQ multiplex PCR. The repertoire holds 120,000 to 150,000 clones, with around an eighth as singletons. The collection from each donor was one heparinised blood draw averaging roughly 0.11 L. The sequenced sample consisted of central memory CD4+ T cells from blood. The rearrangement uses TRBV4-1 and TRBJ1-2; 9 bases match TRBD1. This receptor was taken from a man between 18 and 35 years old with type 1 diabetes. As DNA, the CDR3 is TGCGCCAGCAGCCAAGAAGCGAGGGGACAGGGAGCTAACTATGGCTACACCTTC. Amino acid sequence: CASSQEARGQGANYGYTF.